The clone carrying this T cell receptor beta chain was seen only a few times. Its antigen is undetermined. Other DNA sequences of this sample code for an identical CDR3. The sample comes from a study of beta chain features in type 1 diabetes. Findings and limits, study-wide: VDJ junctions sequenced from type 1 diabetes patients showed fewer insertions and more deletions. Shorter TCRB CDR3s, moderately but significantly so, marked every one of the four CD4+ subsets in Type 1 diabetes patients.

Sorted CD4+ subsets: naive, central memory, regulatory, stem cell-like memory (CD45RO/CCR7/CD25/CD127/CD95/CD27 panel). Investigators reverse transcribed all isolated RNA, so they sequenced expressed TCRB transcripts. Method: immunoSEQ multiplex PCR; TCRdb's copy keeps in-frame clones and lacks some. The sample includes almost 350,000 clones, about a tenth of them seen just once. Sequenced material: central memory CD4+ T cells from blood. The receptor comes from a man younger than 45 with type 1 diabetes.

Here the CDR3 DNA reads TGTGCCAGTAGTACGGACAGGGTGAACACTGAAGCTTTCTTT. Protein sequence: CASSTDRVNTEAFF. This rearrangement joins TRBV19 to TRBJ1-1; TRBD1 aligns across 8 bases. CDR1 and CDR2 from the germline V gene are LNHDA and SQIVND (reference sequence). This CDR3 comprises 14 residues. Germline trimming cut 4 bases from V and 0 bases from J; bases unmatched to any gene: 1.